Listed below are T cell receptor beta chains from one sample, sequenced in a study of shared clonotypes between healthy human individuals. Some clones are missing from TCRdb's copy, which holds only in-frame ones; the method was immunoSEQ multiplex PCR. The table shows 850,000 to 1,200,000 clones, with approximately 70% occurring only once. The material sequenced was memory CD4+ T cells sorted from blood. Receptor source: a man aged 18 to 30 in good health. CDR3s include the opening cysteine and the closing phenylalanine or tryptophan. Each record gives: D gene, V gene, CDR3 protein. D genes are given only for firm matches.

d_call: -; v_call: TRBV5-6; cdr3_aa: CASSPGDFVDGYTF
d_call: -; v_call: TRBV10-3; cdr3_aa: CAISAVNTEAFF
d_call: -; v_call: TRBV19; cdr3_aa: CASSMWTAGGTEAFF
d_call: TRBD2; v_call: TRBV6-5; cdr3_aa: CASRGAGGNTDTQYF
d_call: -; v_call: TRBV10-3; cdr3_aa: CAISERRETQYF
d_call: -; v_call: TRBV5-6; cdr3_aa: CASSGSLYYEQYF
d_call: TRBD1; v_call: TRBV28; cdr3_aa: CASTATGGHRGYTF
d_call: TRBD2; v_call: TRBV11-3; cdr3_aa: CASSLGLVQETQYF
d_call: TRBD1; v_call: TRBV2; cdr3_aa: CASSAVGQGLNSPLHF
d_call: -; v_call: TRBV5-1; cdr3_aa: CASSLAGGANVLTF
d_call: TRBD2; v_call: TRBV6-1; cdr3_aa: CASQSGGRAADTQYF
d_call: -; v_call: TRBV7-9; cdr3_aa: CASSPPGIYGYTF
d_call: TRBD1; v_call: TRBV5-1; cdr3_aa: CASRETGQRGYTF
d_call: -; v_call: TRBV5-1; cdr3_aa: CASSLDSAGGAGYGYTF
d_call: TRBD1; v_call: TRBV5-1; cdr3_aa: CASSYGQAGNTIYF
d_call: -; v_call: TRBV4-3; cdr3_aa: CASSQDMGRQPQHF
d_call: -; v_call: TRBV30; cdr3_aa: CAWSVRGYEQYF
d_call: -; v_call: TRBV19; cdr3_aa: CASSINLGAAGELFF
d_call: -; v_call: TRBV30; cdr3_aa: CAWRETGREQYF
d_call: -; v_call: TRBV30; cdr3_aa: CASGGYEKLFF
d_call: TRBD1; v_call: TRBV5-4; cdr3_aa: CASSTGTVSYNEQFF
d_call: TRBD1; v_call: TRBV6-5; cdr3_aa: CASSQQGLGTEAFF
d_call: TRBD1; v_call: TRBV6-6; cdr3_aa: CASSYSTGLGQPQHF
d_call: TRBD1; v_call: TRBV29-1; cdr3_aa: CSVAPGGTKTQYF
d_call: TRBD2; v_call: TRBV14; cdr3_aa: CASSQRFSGPNEQYF
d_call: -; v_call: TRBV30; cdr3_aa: CAWTRGRVPSNTGELFF
d_call: -; v_call: TRBV5-1; cdr3_aa: CASSFGMDTQYF
d_call: -; v_call: TRBV7-9; cdr3_aa: CASILPGTNTEAFF
d_call: -; v_call: TRBV5-1; cdr3_aa: CASSLEAKYEQYF
d_call: -; v_call: TRBV5-1; cdr3_aa: CASSLAEYTEAFF
d_call: TRBD2; v_call: TRBV5-1; cdr3_aa: CASSAGTSGRAATDTQYF
d_call: TRBD1; v_call: TRBV5-4; cdr3_aa: CASSWDRGQETQYF
d_call: -; v_call: TRBV7-9; cdr3_aa: CASSLKGIVYGYTF
d_call: -; v_call: TRBV6-5; cdr3_aa: CASSYGGGSNQPQHF
d_call: -; v_call: TRBV30; cdr3_aa: CAWSVKGTDTIYF